The source of this T cell receptor beta chain is a study of long-term antiretroviral therapy in people with HIV. The V end lost 2 bases, the J end lost 5 bases, and 9 bases lay between the germline ends. CDR1 and CDR2 (germline): SQVTM, ANQGSEA. This CDR3 spans 12 amino acids. Survey-level resolution applied to immunoSEQ assay v3.0. The protocol was immunoSEQ multiplex PCR, while the TCRdb copy is restricted to in-frame clones and leaves out a portion. This table holds around 20,000 clones, more than 80% found once. Each donor provided at least one pre-ART PBMC sample and at least two post-ART PBMC samples. Clinicians in the United States treated all participants with HIV.

The genes are TRBV29-1 and TRBJ1-1; D is undetermined. This TCR was sampled from a man between 45 and 60 years old with HIV. The sample was unsorted PBMCs, taken 4.2 years after starting antiretroviral therapy. The CDR3 sequence: CSVEKVGTEAFF. In DNA, the CDR3 is TGCAGCGTTGAAAAGGTGGGGACTGAAGCTTTCTTT.